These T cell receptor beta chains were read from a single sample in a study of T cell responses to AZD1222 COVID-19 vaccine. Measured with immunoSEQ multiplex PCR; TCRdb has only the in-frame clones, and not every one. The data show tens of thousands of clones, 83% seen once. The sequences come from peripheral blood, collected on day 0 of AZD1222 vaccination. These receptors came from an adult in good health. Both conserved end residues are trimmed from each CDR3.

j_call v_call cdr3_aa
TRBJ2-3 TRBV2 ASSEGFSAITSTDTQY
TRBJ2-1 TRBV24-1 ATGGSDYNEQF
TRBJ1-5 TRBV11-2 ASSVGRNQPQH
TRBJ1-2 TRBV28 ASTLRGKAGYT
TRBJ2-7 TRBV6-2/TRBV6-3 ASSYSNGREQY
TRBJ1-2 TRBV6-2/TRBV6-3 ASSYSTWIDGYT
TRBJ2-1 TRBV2 ASRRGLAGIDNEQF
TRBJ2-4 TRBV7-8 ASSLRMGADRGTKNIQY
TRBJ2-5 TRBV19 ASSTDRGSGQETQY
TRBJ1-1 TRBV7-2 ASSFLSVGTEAF
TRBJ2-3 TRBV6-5 ASSAPGAPDTQY
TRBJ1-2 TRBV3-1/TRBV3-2 ASSQGGRSYGYT
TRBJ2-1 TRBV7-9 ASSSRTGKLYNEQF
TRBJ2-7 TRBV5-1 ASRRGTSDSEQY
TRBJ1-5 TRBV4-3 ASSPDRRNQPQH
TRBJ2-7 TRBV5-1 ASSLDRGPYEQY
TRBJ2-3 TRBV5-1 ASSLESLAGDADTQY
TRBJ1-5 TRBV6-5 ASSPRGPGQPQH
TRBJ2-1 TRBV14 ASSQAGYNEQF
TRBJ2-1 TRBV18 ASSASDNSYNEQF
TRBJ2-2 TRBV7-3 ASSLLGYGELF
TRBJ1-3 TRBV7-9 ASSPPQYSGNTIY
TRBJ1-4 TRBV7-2 ASSLGQFATNEKLF
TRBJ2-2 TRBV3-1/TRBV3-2 ASSQEGVAGLVAGELF
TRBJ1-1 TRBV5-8 ASSLIRNTEAF
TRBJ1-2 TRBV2 ASSEGWTGVPYS
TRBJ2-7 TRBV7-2 ASSLDSYRKSGRRNEQY
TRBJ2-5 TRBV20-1 SAREGARETQY
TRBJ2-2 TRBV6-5 ASRGQFQQGGELF
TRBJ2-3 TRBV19 ATFSGQGTDTQY
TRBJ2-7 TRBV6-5 ASAVARGEQY
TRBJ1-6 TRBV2 ASSEAWQGLYNSPLH
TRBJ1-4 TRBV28 ASSSQGVTNEKLF
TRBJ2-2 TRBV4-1 ASSQETTGWVGELF
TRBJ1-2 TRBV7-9 ASSLEGGGYT
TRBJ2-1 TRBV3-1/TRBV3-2 ASSQVAEQF
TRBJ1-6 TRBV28 ASSLLGPGQYNSPLH
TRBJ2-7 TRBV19 ASSIALGQGTPYEQY
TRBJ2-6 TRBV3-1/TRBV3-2 ASSRLDLPVLT
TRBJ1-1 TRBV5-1 ASSLTTGAANTEAF
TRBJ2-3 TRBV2 ASSLGLYTDTQY
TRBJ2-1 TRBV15 ATGTGNNEQF
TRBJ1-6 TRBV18 ASSPGSGGSKPLH
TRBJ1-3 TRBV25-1 ASSEQGWQHTIY
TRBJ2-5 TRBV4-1 ASSPGLSQETQY
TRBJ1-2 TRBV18 ASSPEQGPGYT
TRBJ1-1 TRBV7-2 ASSLGPRNTEAF
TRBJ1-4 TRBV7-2 ASSLRAGEKLF
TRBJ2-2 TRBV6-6 ASSPGQILNTGELF
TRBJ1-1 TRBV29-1 SVEGRMNTEAF
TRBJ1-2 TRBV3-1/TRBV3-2 ASSRGPGLHGYT
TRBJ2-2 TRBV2 ASRDRAASGELF
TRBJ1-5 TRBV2 ASSAGTGLWAQH
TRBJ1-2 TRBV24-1 ATSEARGTYMGYT
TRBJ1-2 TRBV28 AITGDRGGYT
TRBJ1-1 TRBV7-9 ASSLVVTGGGEAF
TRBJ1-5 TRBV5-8 ASSVWGQPQH
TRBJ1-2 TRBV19 AGRTGGANGYT
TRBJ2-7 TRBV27 ASSVAARGYEQY